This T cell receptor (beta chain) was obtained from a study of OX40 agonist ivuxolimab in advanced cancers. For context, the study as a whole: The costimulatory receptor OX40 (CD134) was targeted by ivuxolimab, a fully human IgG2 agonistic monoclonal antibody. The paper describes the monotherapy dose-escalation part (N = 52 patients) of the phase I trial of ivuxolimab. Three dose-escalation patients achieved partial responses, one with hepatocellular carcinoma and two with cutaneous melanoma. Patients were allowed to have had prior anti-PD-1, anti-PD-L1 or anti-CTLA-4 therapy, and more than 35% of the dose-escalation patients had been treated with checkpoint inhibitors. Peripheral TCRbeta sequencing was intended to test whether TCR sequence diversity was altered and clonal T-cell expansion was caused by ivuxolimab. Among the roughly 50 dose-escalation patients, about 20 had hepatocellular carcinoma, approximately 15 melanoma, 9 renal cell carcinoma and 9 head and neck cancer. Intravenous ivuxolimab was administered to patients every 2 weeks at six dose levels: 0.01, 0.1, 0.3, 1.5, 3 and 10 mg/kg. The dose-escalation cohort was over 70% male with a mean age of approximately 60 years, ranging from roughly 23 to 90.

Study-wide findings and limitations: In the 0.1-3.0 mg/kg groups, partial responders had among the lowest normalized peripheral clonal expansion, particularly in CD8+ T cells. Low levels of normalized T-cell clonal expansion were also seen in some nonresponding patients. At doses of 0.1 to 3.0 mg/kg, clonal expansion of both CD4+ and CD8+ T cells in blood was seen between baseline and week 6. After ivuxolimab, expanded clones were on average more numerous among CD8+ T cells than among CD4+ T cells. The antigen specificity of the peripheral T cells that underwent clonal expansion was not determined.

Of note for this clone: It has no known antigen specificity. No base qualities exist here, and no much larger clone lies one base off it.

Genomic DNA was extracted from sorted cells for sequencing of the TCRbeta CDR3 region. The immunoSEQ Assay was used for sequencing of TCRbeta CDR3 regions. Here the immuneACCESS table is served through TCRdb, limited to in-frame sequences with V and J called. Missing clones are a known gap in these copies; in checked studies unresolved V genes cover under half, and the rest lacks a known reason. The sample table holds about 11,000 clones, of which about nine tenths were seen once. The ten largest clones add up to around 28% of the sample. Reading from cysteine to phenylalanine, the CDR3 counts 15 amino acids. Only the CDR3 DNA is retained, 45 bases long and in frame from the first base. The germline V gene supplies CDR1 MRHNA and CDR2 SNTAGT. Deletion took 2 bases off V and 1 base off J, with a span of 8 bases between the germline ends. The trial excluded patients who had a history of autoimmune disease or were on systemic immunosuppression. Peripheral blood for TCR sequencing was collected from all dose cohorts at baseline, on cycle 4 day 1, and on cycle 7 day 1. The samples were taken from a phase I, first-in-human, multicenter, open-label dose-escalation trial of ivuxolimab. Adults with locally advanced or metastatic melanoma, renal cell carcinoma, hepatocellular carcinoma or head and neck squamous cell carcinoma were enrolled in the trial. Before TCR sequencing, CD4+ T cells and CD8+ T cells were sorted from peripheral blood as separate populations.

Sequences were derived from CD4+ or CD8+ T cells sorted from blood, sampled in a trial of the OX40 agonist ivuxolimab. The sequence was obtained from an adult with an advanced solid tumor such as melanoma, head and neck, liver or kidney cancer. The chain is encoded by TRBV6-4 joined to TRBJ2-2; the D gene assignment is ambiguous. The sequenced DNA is TGTGCCAGCAGTGACGGTGGGGAGAACACCGGGGAGCTGTTTTTT. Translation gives CASSDGGENTGELFF.